The sequence of this T cell receptor beta chain was determined in a study of cytomegalovirus exposure and HLA in healthy donors. Assay: immunoSEQ multiplex PCR; the TCRdb copy retains only in-frame clones and omits some. The sample has approximately 65,000 clones; around 97% are singletons. The V end lost 2 bases, the J end lost 1 base, and 11 bases lay between the germline ends. The CDR3 extends over 16 amino acids. Per germline, CDR1 SGHVS and CDR2 FNYEAQ. Study-wide findings and caveats: Subsequent analysis showed first-cohort TCR clusters tending to co-occur in approximately 120 validation repertoires. Most sequenced TCRs were rare (though some public TCRs occurred in many donors). In vitro, three CMV-associated chains proved specific for CMV antigens.

Notes on this clone: Its matching antigen is unknown.

The V and J genes are TRBV7-6 and TRBJ2-2, with a possible D match to TRBD1 (5 bases). The sequence came from a young man in good health and CMV-seronegative. The specimen was PBMCs. The CDR3 DNA reads as TGTGCCAGCAGCTTAAGGGTAGACAGGAACACCGGGGAGCTGTTTTTT. As protein: CASSLRVDRNTGELFF.